This section outlines one T cell receptor beta chain sequence together with its context. The target antigen is unknown. The germline gives CDR1 MDHEN, CDR2 SYDVKM. This CDR3 comprises 14 residues. V trimming: 5 bases; J trimming: 8 bases; junction bases outside the gene matches: 8. Patients were ruled out by autoimmune disease history or systemic immunosuppression. The data were obtained in a study of OX40 agonist ivuxolimab in advanced cancers. Across the study: Melanoma, hepatocellular carcinoma, head and neck or renal cell cancer occurred in dose-escalation patients.

Study-wide points: Part of the nonresponder group also had normalized T-cell clonal expansion that was low. Fewer expanded clones were found on average in CD4+ than in CD8+ T cells.

The data were produced by immunoSEQ multiplex PCR, yet TCRdb's version contains in-frame clones alone and is incomplete. The sample gives about 36,000 clones, over 75% of which show up once; about a fifth is in the top ten. This TCR derives from an adult with an advanced solid tumor such as melanoma, head and neck, liver or kidney cancer. The sequences come from CD4+ or CD8+ T cells sorted from blood, collected in a trial of the OX40 agonist ivuxolimab. The chain is built from TRBV28 and TRBJ2-1; 8 bases are shared with TRBD1. CDR3 DNA sequence: TGTGCCAGCAGTACCTTTCAGGGGGCTGATGAGCAGTTCTTC. It yields the protein CASSTFQGADEQFF.